These T cell receptor beta chains were read from a single sample in a study of blood T cells in healthy people across ages. TCRdb re-derived calls from the 5' RACE reads in MiXCR, one entry per CDR3 protein. The sample has more than 1.4 million distinct CDR3 sequences; about 40% are singletons. Sequenced sample: blood. These receptors originate from a woman younger than 30 in good health. CDR3s include the opening cysteine and the closing phenylalanine or tryptophan. A D gene is named only where the DNA matches it firmly. Clone size, where shown, is once, few, many, or a class for clones that have expanded.

length | D | size | J | V | CDR3 | DNA
13 | - | - | TRBJ2-2 | TRBV7-7 | CASMRGNTGELFF | TGTGCTAGCATGCGGGGAAACACCGGGGAGCTGTTTTTT
14 | - | - | TRBJ1-2 | TRBV7-9 | CASSLELMGYGYTF | TGTGCCAGCAGCTTAGAGCTCATGGGCTATGGCTACACCTTC
15 | - | - | TRBJ2-5 | TRBV20-1 | CSARDPARSGETQYF | TGCAGTGCTAGAGATCCGGCTAGAAGTGGCGAGACCCAGTACTTC
16 | - | - | TRBJ1-1 | TRBV20-1 | CSATGPVGQLGAEAFF | TGCAGTGCCACCGGGCCTGTGGGACAACTAGGGGCTGAAGCTTTCTTT
14 | - | - | TRBJ2-4 | TRBV20-1 | CSASKGLDKNIQYF | TGCAGTGCTAGTAAGGGGTTAGACAAAAACATTCAGTACTTC
15 | - | - | TRBJ2-5 | TRBV12-3/TRBV12-4 | CASSLIGLLWETQYF | TGTGCCAGCAGTTTAATAGGCCTCCTTTGGGAGACCCAGTACTTC
11 | - | many | TRBJ2-7 | TRBV29-1 | CSGGTTYEQYF | TGCAGCGGGGGGACGACCTACGAGCAGTACTTC
16 | - | few | TRBJ1-1 | TRBV29-1 | CSVEVLGIGRRDVAFF | TGCAGCGTTGAAGTACTGGGGATTGGTCGCCGGGACGTGGCTTTCTTT
15 | - | - | TRBJ2-4 | TRBV20-1 | CSARVPWGADNIQYF | TGCAGTGCTAGAGTCCCCTGGGGGGCCGACAACATTCAGTACTTC
12 | - | - | TRBJ1-1 | TRBV12-3/TRBV12-4 | CAISLEGGEAFF | TGTGCCATCAGTTTGGAGGGGGGTGAAGCTTTCTTT
11 | - | many | TRBJ1-2 | TRBV7-9 | CASSLPYGYTF | TGTGCCAGCAGCTTACCCTATGGCTACACCTTC
8 | - | - | TRBJ2-5 | TRBV27 | CASSAQYF | TGTGCCAGCAGCGCCCAGTACTTC
15 | TRBD1 | - | TRBJ1-4 | TRBV4-2 | CASSQDQGANEKLFF | TGTGCCAGCAGCCAAGATCAGGGGGCGAATGAAAAACTGTTTTTT
12 | TRBD1 | many | TRBJ1-2 | TRBV20-1 | CSATTGGDGYTF | TGCAGTGCTACTACAGGGGGGGATGGCTACACCTTC
15 | TRBD1 | - | TRBJ2-7 | TRBV6-5 | CASTRTGGRPHEQYF | TGTGCCAGCACCAGGACAGGGGGTAGGCCCCACGAGCAGTACTTC
12 | TRBD2 | - | TRBJ2-7 | TRBV20-1 | CSAKGTSYEQYF | TGCAGTGCAAAAGGGACTAGCTACGAGCAGTACTTC
16 | TRBD2 | few | TRBJ2-1 | TRBV9 | CASSHPGAGGPNEQFF | TGTGCCAGCAGCCATCCGGGAGCGGGGGGCCCCAATGAGCAGTTCTTC
12 | - | few | TRBJ2-1 | TRBV6-5 | CATKDGYNEQFF | TGTGCCACCAAGGACGGCTACAATGAGCAGTTCTTC
14 | TRBD2 | many | TRBJ2-3 | TRBV6-6 | CASSSAGYADTQYF | TGTGCCAGCTCTTCAGCGGGGTACGCAGATACGCAGTATTTT
13 | - | few | TRBJ1-2 | TRBV12-3/TRBV12-4 | CASSLGPQGGYTF | TGTGCCAGCAGTTTGGGCCCGCAAGGTGGCTACACCTTC
17 | TRBD2 | - | TRBJ2-3 | TRBV5-1 | CASSLGRTSGGADTQYF | TGCGCCAGCAGCTTGGGGAGGACTAGCGGGGGGGCAGATACGCAGTATTTT
17 | TRBD2 | - | TRBJ2-1 | TRBV14 | CASSRLAGGPGVYEQFF | TGTGCCAGCAGCAGACTAGCGGGGGGCCCCGGCGTGTATGAGCAGTTCTTC
15 | - | - | TRBJ2-7 | TRBV23-1 | CASSHARQAPYEQYF | TGCGCCAGCAGTCATGCGCGACAGGCCCCCTACGAGCAGTACTTC
15 | - | - | TRBJ1-2 | TRBV5-1 | CASSSYPTDNYGYTF | TGCGCCAGCAGCTCCTACCCGACGGACAACTATGGCTACACCTTC
15 | TRBD1 | few | TRBJ1-1 | TRBV4-1 | CASKRTGGVGAEAFF | TGCGCCAGCAAAAGGACAGGGGGGGTTGGCGCTGAAGCTTTCTTT
17 | - | - | TRBJ2-3 | TRBV20-1 | CSALGASGPTNTDTQYF | TGCAGTGCCCTGGGGGCTAGCGGACCTACTAACACAGATACGCAGTATTTT
15 | TRBD1 | - | TRBJ2-7 | TRBV12-3/TRBV12-4 | CASSLAGTGRHEQYF | TGTGCCAGCAGTTTAGCAGGGACAGGGCGACACGAGCAGTACTTC
13 | - | few | TRBJ2-3 | TRBV20-1 | CSGESGTPDTQYF | TGCAGTGGGGAGAGCGGAACACCAGATACGCAGTATTTT
16 | TRBD2 | - | TRBJ2-7 | TRBV12-3/TRBV12-4 | CASRFHLGLVRDEQYF | TGTGCCAGCAGGTTCCACTTAGGACTAGTTCGGGACGAGCAGTACTTC
13 | - | few | TRBJ1-2 | TRBV6-5 | CASSYSKFYGYTF | TGTGCCAGCAGTTACTCGAAGTTCTATGGCTACACCTTC
14 | - | - | TRBJ2-7 | TRBV2 | CASSESGGGYEQYF | TGTGCCAGCAGTGAAAGTGGCGGCGGCTACGAGCAGTACTTC
14 | - | - | TRBJ2-7 | TRBV11-2 | CASSLPAIPYEQYF | TGTGCCAGCAGCTTACCGGCAATACCCTACGAGCAGTACTTC
14 | TRBD1 | - | TRBJ1-2 | TRBV20-1 | CSAFGQGAPYGYTF | TGCAGTGCCTTCGGACAGGGGGCTCCCTATGGCTACACCTTC
15 | TRBD2 | many | TRBJ2-1 | TRBV12-3/TRBV12-4 | CASSSRLAVYNEQFF | TGTGCCAGCAGCTCCCGACTAGCGGTTTACAATGAGCAGTTCTTC
16 | TRBD1 | - | TRBJ1-5 | TRBV24-1 | CATSDSGQGLNQPQHF | TGTGCCACCAGTGATTCCGGACAGGGACTAAATCAGCCCCAGCATTTT
16 | TRBD1 | - | TRBJ2-3 | TRBV27 | CATRIRDRSSTDTQYF | TGTGCCACCCGAATCCGGGACAGATCTAGCACAGATACGCAGTATTTT
12 | - | - | TRBJ1-5 | TRBV28 | CASTPSNQSQHF | TGTGCCAGCACCCCTAGCAATCAGTCCCAGCATTTT
15 | TRBD1 | few | TRBJ1-2 | TRBV7-9 | CASSLGQGINYGYTF | TGTGCCAGCAGCCTGGGACAGGGGATTAACTATGGCTACACCTTC
14 | - | few | TRBJ1-1 | TRBV7-9 | CASSLSSPQGEAFF | TGTGCCAGCAGCTTGTCATCCCCTCAGGGTGAAGCTTTCTTT
14 | TRBD1 | once | TRBJ1-1 | TRBV2 | CASRLGTGKNEAFF | TGTGCCAGCAGGCTTGGGACAGGGAAGAATGAAGCTTTCTTT
14 | TRBD1 | - | TRBJ1-4 | TRBV7-9 | CASSSAGGDEKLFF | TGTGCCAGCAGCTCCGCAGGGGGGGATGAAAAACTGTTTTTT
14 | TRBD1 | once | TRBJ2-7 | TRBV18 | CTSSPGTGPYEQYF | TGTACCAGCTCACCCGGGACAGGCCCCTACGAGCAGTACTTC
16 | - | - | TRBJ1-1 | TRBV9 | CASSASGSNWNTEAFF | TGTGCCAGCAGCGCATCCGGGTCTAACTGGAACACTGAAGCTTTCTTT
17 | - | - | TRBJ2-3 | TRBV21-1 | CASSARLAGGPTDTQYF | TGTGCCAGCAGCGCAAGACTAGCGGGAGGGCCAACAGATACGCAGTATTTT
13 | - | many | TRBJ2-1 | TRBV29-1 | CSVTGTAYNEQFF | TGCAGCGTTACAGGGACCGCCTACAATGAGCAGTTCTTC
12 | - | - | TRBJ2-1 | TRBV20-1 | CSARLRLNEQFF | TGCAGTGCTAGACTAAGACTAAATGAGCAGTTCTTC
18 | TRBD2 | - | TRBJ2-5 | TRBV6-1 | CASTYDLNWASGEETQYF | TGTGCCAGCACCTATGATTTGAACTGGGCTAGCGGAGAAGAGACCCAGTACTTC
15 | - | many | TRBJ2-1 | TRBV4-1 | CASSQAPRRDNEQFF | TGCGCCAGCAGCCAAGCGCCCCGAAGGGACAATGAGCAGTTCTTC
14 | - | few | TRBJ2-7 | TRBV7-2 | CASSLGGKVYEQYF | TGTGCCAGCAGCTTAGGCGGGAAGGTCTACGAGCAGTACTTC
17 | TRBD1 | few | TRBJ2-1 | TRBV14 | CASSQGGPGTVYNEQFF | TGTGCCAGCAGCCAAGGAGGCCCCGGGACAGTCTACAATGAGCAGTTCTTC